The clone carrying this T cell receptor (beta chain) has more than one count but fewer than ten. What it binds is unknown. Looked up from germline, CDR1 is MGHRA and CDR2 is YSYEKL. This CDR3 comprises 13 residues. Trimming removed 5 bases at V and 7 bases at J, with 11 bases between. The sample is drawn from a study of T-cell memory formation after mild COVID-19. Overall study results and limits: CM and EM subsets held most contracting CD4+ clones; EMRA held CD8+ ones. Whereas later expanders leaned CD4+, clones contracting day 15 to 85 showed a balanced CD4/CD8 makeup. For second-wave clones that peaked at day 37, SARS-CoV-2 specificity went unverified.

Using its own MiXCR run on the 5' RACE reads, TCRdb lists one record per CDR3 protein. The sample lists around 200,000 distinct CDR3 sequences; around 16% were seen once. The receptor comes from an adult woman who had mild COVID-19 (a few samples of this study predate the infection). Cell type and time point are not known. Sequencing was performed on PBMCs or a T cell subset sorted from them (not recorded which). The rearrangement uses TRBV4-1 and TRBJ1-4; D possibly corresponds to TRBD1 (5 bases). CDR3 in DNA: TGCGCCAGCAGCTTCCCGGGGCTTGAAAAACTGTTTTTT. Its protein product is CASSFPGLEKLFF.